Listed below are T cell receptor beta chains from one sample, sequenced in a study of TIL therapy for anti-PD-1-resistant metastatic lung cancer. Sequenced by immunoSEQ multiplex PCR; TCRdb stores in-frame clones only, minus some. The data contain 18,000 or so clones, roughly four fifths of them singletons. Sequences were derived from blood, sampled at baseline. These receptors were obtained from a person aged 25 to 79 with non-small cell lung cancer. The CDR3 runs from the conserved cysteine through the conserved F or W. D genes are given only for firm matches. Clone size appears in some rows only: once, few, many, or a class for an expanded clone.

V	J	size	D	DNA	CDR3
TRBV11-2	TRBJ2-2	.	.	TGTGCCAGCAGCTTAGATAGAGGCGGGGAGCTGTTTTTT	CASSLDRGGELFF
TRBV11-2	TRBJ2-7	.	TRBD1	TGTGCCAGCAGCTTAGTTACTGGACAGGGGTTGGACGAGCAGTACTTC	CASSLVTGQGLDEQYF
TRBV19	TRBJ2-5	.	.	TGTGCCAGTAGTTCCCTGGGGTGGGAGACCCAGTACTTC	CASSSLGWETQYF
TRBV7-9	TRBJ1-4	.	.	TGTGCCAGCGGCCGGGACAATAATGAAAAACTGTTTTTT	CASGRDNNEKLFF
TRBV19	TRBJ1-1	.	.	TGTGCCAGTAGTCAGGGGCGAAACACTGAAGCTTTCTTT	CASSQGRNTEAFF
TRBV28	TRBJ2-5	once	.	TGTGCCAGCAGTTTTATGACTTTACAAGAGACCCAGTACTTC	CASSFMTLQETQYF
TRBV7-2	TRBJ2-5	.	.	TGTGCCAGCAGCCCTCAGGCAGGCGACCAAGAGACCCAGTACTTC	CASSPQAGDQETQYF
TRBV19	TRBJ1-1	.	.	TGTGCCAGTAGTCCGGGGACATTGAGCACTGAAGCTTTCTTT	CASSPGTLSTEAFF
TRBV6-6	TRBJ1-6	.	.	TGTGCCAGCAGTTACTCAATCAGGAGGAATAATTCACCCCTCCACTTT	CASSYSIRRNNSPLHF
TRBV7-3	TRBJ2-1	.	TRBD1	TGTGCCAGCAGCAAATACCGGGACAGGGCTAGTGAGCAGTTCTTC	CASSKYRDRASEQFF
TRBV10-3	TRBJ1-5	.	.	TGTGCCATCAGTGAGCACCTTCAGCCCCAGCATTTT	CAISEHLQPQHF
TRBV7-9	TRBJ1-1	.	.	TGTGCCAGCAGCCCGCATCAGGGGGAAGCTTTCTTT	CASSPHQGEAFF
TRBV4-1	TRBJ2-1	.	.	TGCGCCAGCAGCCCGCCATCAGGAAACGGGTGGAATGAGCAGTTCTTC	CASSPPSGNGWNEQFF
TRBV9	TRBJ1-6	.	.	TGTGCCAGCAGCGTAGAAGGCACTTATTCACCCCTCCACTTT	CASSVEGTYSPLHF
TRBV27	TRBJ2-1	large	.	TGTGCCAGCTCCTGGGGACCGCCGGGGAATGAGCAGTTCTTC	CASSWGPPGNEQFF
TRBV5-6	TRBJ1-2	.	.	TGTGCCAGCAGCTTGGAACAGGGATACTATGGCTACACCTTC	CASSLEQGYYGYTF
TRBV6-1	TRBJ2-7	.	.	TGTGCCAGCAGTAGGGACGGTGCCTACGAGCAGTACTTC	CASSRDGAYEQYF
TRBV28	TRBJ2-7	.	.	TGTGCCAGCAGTTCGGGACAGCGGGGCTACGAGCAGTACTTC	CASSSGQRGYEQYF
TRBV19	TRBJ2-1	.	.	TGTGCCAGTAGTATGAACAGGGCGGGGATCTGGGGGCAGTTCTTC	CASSMNRAGIWGQFF
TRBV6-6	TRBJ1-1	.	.	TGTGCCAGCAGGGGGGGAGGATGGACTGAAGCTTTCTTT	CASRGGGWTEAFF
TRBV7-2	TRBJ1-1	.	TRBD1	TGTGCCAGCAGCTTAAGTCCGGGACAGGCGACCACTGAAGCTTTCTTT	CASSLSPGQATTEAFF
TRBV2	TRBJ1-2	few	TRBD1	TGTGCCAGCATCAAGACAGGGGAGAACTATGGCTACACCTTC	CASIKTGENYGYTF
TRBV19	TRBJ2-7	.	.	TGTGCCAGTAGTATAGTTAATAGCGCTACCTACGAGCAGTACTTC	CASSIVNSATYEQYF
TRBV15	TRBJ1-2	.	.	TGTGCCACCAGCAGAGGGACCGGCAGCTATGGCTACACCTTC	CATSRGTGSYGYTF
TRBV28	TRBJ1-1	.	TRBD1	TGTGCCAGCATAGAGGGGGCACGGAACACTGAAGCTTTCTTT	CASIEGARNTEAFF
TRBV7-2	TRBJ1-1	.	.	TGTGCCAGCAGCTTAGATCTCGGGGGGAACACTGAAGCTTTCTTT	CASSLDLGGNTEAFF
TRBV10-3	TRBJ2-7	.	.	TGTGCCATCAACTCACAGGGCCGCGAGTACGAGCAGTACTTC	CAINSQGREYEQYF
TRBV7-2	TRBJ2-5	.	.	TGTGCCAGCAGCTTAGTTTGGGCAGAACAAGAGACCCAGTACTTC	CASSLVWAEQETQYF
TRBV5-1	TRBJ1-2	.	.	TGCGCCAGCAGCTTGGGGGCAATTTATGGCTACACCTTC	CASSLGAIYGYTF
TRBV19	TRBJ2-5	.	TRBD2	TGTGCCAGTAGTCCCCGGAGGGAGGGAGAGACCCAGTACTTC	CASSPRREGETQYF
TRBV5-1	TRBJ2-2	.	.	TGCGCCAGCAGGCCTGGCACCGGGGAGCTGTTTTTT	CASRPGTGELFF
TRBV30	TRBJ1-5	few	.	TGTGCCTGGAGTCGGAGTACGAACAATCAGCCCCAGCATTTT	CAWSRSTNNQPQHF
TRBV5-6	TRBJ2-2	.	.	TGTGCCAGCAGCTTTACCGGGTCGGGCACCGGGGAGCTGTTTTTT	CASSFTGSGTGELFF
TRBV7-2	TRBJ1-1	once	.	TGTGCCAGCAGCCCCAGGTTCCCCCTGAACACTGAAGCTTTCTTT	CASSPRFPLNTEAFF
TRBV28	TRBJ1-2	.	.	TGTGCCAGCAGCGACACCGGGACAAACCACTATGGCTACACCTTC	CASSDTGTNHYGYTF
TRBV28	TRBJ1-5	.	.	TGTGCCAGCAGTACCGGTGGGGGGAAAGGTCAGCCCCAGCATTTT	CASSTGGGKGQPQHF
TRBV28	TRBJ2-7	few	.	TGTGCCAGCAGTTTCCCCCAGGGGAGATACCACGAGCAGTACTTC	CASSFPQGRYHEQYF
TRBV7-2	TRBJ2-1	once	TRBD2	TGTGCCAGCAGCCTGGGACTAGCGGGAGGGCCTTTGGGGAATGAGCAGTTCTTC	CASSLGLAGGPLGNEQFF
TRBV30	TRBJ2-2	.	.	TGTGCCTGGAGTGTACTCTTTGGCACCGGGGAGCTGTTTTTT	CAWSVLFGTGELFF
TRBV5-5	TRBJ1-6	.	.	TGTGCCAGCAGCTTGGATCCCCAAGAGAATTCACCCCTCCACTTT	CASSLDPQENSPLHF
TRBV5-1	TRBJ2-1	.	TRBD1	TGCGCCAGCAGCCTGGGGTGGGGACAGTCCTACAATGAGCAGTTCTTC	CASSLGWGQSYNEQFF
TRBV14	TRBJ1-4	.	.	TGTGCCAGCAGCCAATGGAACGATAATGAAAAACTGTTTTTT	CASSQWNDNEKLFF
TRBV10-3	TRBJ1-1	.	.	TGTGCCACCGCGGTGACGGCCGAGAACACTGAAGCTTTCTTT	CATAVTAENTEAFF
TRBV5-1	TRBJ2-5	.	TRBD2	TGCGCCAGCAGCTTAACGACTAGCGGGGGGTTAGAGACCCAGTACTTC	CASSLTTSGGLETQYF
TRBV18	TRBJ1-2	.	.	TGTGCCAGCTCACCACCAACAGGGAGTAACTATGGCTACACCTTC	CASSPPTGSNYGYTF
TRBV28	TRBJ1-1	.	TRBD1	TGTGCCAGCAGCCTAGGGACAGGGTCCACTGAAGCTTTCTTT	CASSLGTGSTEAFF